This T cell receptor (beta chain) came from a study of blood T cell repertoires in COVID-19. Overall study context: PBMCs, B-cell-depleted T cells, or T cells provided the cDNA or gDNA that made up the material.

Trimming removed 1 base from V and 7 bases from J, with 18 bases in between. This CDR3 is 16 amino acids long. Germline V lookup: CDR1 KGHDR, CDR2 SFDVKD. Only in-frame clones appear in the TCRdb table, and some are missing; sequencing was by immunoSEQ multiplex PCR. This table holds 120,000 or so clones, about 92% found once. V is TRBV24-1 and J is TRBJ2-5; the D gene is possibly TRBD1 (6 bases). The receptor's source is a man aged 45-65 years with active COVID-19. The sample taken for sequencing was peripheral blood. The CDR3 here is CATSDFRDNHPGTQYF. The CDR3 DNA reads as TGTGCCACCAGTGATTTCCGGGACAACCACCCGGGGACCCAGTACTTC.